One and the same sample provided the 24 T cell receptor beta chains below, sequenced in a study of blood T cell repertoires in COVID-19. TCRdb's table, derived via immunoSEQ multiplex PCR, lists solely in-frame clones and lacks some. This sample has about 110,000 clones, with approximately 78% found just once. The specimen sequenced was peripheral blood. These receptor sequences come from a man in his 70s with acute or convalescent COVID-19.

The J gene is TRBJ2-1, the V gene TRBV3-1 (or the pseudogene TRBV3-2); 13 bases fit TRBD2. CDR1 and CDR2 (germline): LGHDT, YNNKEL (reference sequence). V lost 2 bases and J lost 6; bases outside the gene matches: 7. CDR3 size: 17 residues. DNA of the CDR3: TGTGCCAGCAGCCAAATTCCAACTAGCGGGGGGGCCAATGAGCAGTTCTTC. Translation: CASSQIPTSGGANEQFF.

Here the CDR3 DNA reads TGTGCCTGGAGCCTACTAGCGGAAGATACGCAGTATTTT. This encodes CAWSLLAEDTQYF. The chain uses TRBV30 and TRBJ2-3, with 8 bases lining up with TRBD2. The germline CDR1 and CDR2 sequences are GTSNPN and SVGIG (reference sequence). This CDR3 spans 13 amino acids. Trimming took 3 bases from V and 5 from J; bases not matched to a gene: 4.

J is TRBJ2-5 and V is TRBV5-1; the match to TRBD2 covers 8 bases. Germline CDR1 SGHRS, CDR2 YFSETQ. Trimming cost V 7 bases and J 4 bases; bases outside gene matches: 9. The CDR3 runs 14 residues. DNA for the CDR3: TGCGCCAGCGCCCGCTCGGGGGGGACAGAGACCCAGTACTTC. Its translation: CASARSGGTETQYF.

The chain couples TRBV19 to TRBJ1-2; TRBD1 matches at 8 bases. This CDR3 is 13 amino acids long. Trimming removed 5 bases from V and 6 bases from J; junction bases left unmatched: 5. Germline CDR1 LNHDA, CDR2 SQIVND (reference sequence). The CDR3 DNA sequence: TGTGCCAGTAGTTTGGACAGGGACAATGGCTACACCTTC. Amino acid sequence: CASSLDRDNGYTF.

CDR3 bases: TGTGCCAGCAGTGAATACCCGGACAGGGGGCAATCACCCCTCCACTTT. Protein: CASSEYPDRGQSPLHF. J is TRBJ1-6 and V is TRBV6-1, with 11 positions matching TRBD1. The CDR3 extends over 16 amino acids. V lost 2 bases and J lost 10; bases outside the gene matches: 7. The germline V gene encodes CDR1 MNHNS and CDR2 SASEGT.

The chain combines TRBV28 with TRBJ2-1; 8 nucleotides agree with TRBD1. The germline gives CDR1 MDHEN, CDR2 SYDVKM. V lost 8 bases, J lost 5 bases, and 11 bases stayed unmatched. The CDR3 is made up of 15 amino acids. The CDR3 DNA sequence: TGTGCCAGCCCCCCATCAGGGGGCTCACACAATGAGCAGTTCTTC. Amino acids: CASPPSGGSHNEQFF.

V gene TRBV7-2 combines with J gene TRBJ2-2; D ambiguous. Germline V gives CDR1 SGHTA, CDR2 FQGNSA. The CDR3 has 14 residues. Trimming pared 5 bases from V and 1 base from J, leaving 8 bases between. The chain's CDR3 is CASSPDMNTGELFF. The CDR3 bases are TGTGCCAGCAGCCCCGACATGAACACCGGGGAGCTGTTTTTT.

J is TRBJ1-2 and V is TRBV28, with 9 bases lining up with TRBD1. V was clipped by 3 bases and J by 4 bases; unmatched bases: 9. Per germline, CDR1 MDHEN and CDR2 SYDVKM. The CDR3 consists of 16 residues. The CDR3: CASSLGGQGSTYGYTF. CDR3 DNA sequence: TGTGCCAGCAGTTTGGGAGGACAGGGGAGTACCTATGGCTACACCTTC.

This chain connects TRBV25-1 to TRBJ2-1, with 7 bases matching TRBD1. V shed 0 bases and J 8 bases; nucleotides not matched to a gene: 7. CDR3 length: 15 amino acids. Germline V gene sequence: CDR1 MGHDK, CDR2 SYGVNS. The chain's CDR3 is CASSEYKTGFDEQFF. DNA of the CDR3: TGTGCCAGCAGTGAATATAAGACAGGGTTTGATGAGCAGTTCTTC.

The rearrangement links TRBV9 to TRBJ1-4; 7 nucleotides agree with TRBD1. V gave up 3 bases and J gave up 6 bases; unmatched junction bases: 8. This CDR3 spans 15 amino acids. The germline CDR1 and CDR2 sequences are SGDLS and YYNGEE. The CDR3 DNA reads TGTGCCAGCAGCGACCAGACAGGGACAGATGAAAAACTGTTTTTT. Translation gives CASSDQTGTDEKLFF.

The CDR3 nucleotides read TGTGCCAGCAGTGAAGACAGGGCGGAAGGCTACACCTTC. Amino acid sequence: CASSEDRAEGYTF. The chain carries TRBV12-3 or TRBV12-4 and TRBJ1-2; 7 bases align to TRBD1. The CDR3 totals 13 residues. The V and J ends lost 5 bases and 8 bases, in that order; junction bases with no gene match: 8.

The rearrangement joins TRBV6-5 to TRBJ1-4; possible D gene TRBD1, 5 bases. Trimming took off 6 bases at V and 7 bases at J, with 12 bases between the two ends. The CDR3 contains 13 residues. In germline, CDR1 is MNHEY, CDR2 SVGAGI. The CDR3 region has the DNA TGTGCCAGCAGCAGGGATCTCGGTGAAAAACTGTTTTTT. It specifies CASSRDLGEKLFF.

The rearrangement links TRBV5-1 to TRBJ2-3; 9 positions agree with TRBD2. Germline V lookup: CDR1 SGHRS, CDR2 YFSETQ. The CDR3 runs to 14 residues. The V and J ends lost 0 bases and 6 bases, in that order; junction bases with no gene match: 2. In DNA, the CDR3 is TGCGCCAGCAGCTTGGCCAGCGGGGGGGATACGCAGTATTTT. Translated: CASSLASGGDTQYF.

V and J are TRBV10-1 and TRBJ2-3, with 9 bases lining up with TRBD2. CDR3 length: 15 residues. Germline loops: CDR1 WNHNN, CDR2 SYGVQD (reference sequence). V dropped 3 bases and J dropped 5; count of bases not matched to a gene: 6. Here the CDR3 reads CASSDPQRGEDTQYF. As DNA, the CDR3 is TGCGCCAGCAGTGATCCTCAGCGGGGGGAAGATACGCAGTATTTT.

V gene TRBV3-1 (or the pseudogene TRBV3-2) combines with J gene TRBJ2-4, with D maybe TRBD2 (5 bases). CDR1 LGHDT and CDR2 YNNKEL come from the germline V gene (reference sequence). V was pared by 3 bases and J by 6 bases, with 15 bases between. The CDR3 totals 15 residues. The CDR3 region has the DNA TGTGCCAGCAGCCATTCATCGGGGTGGTCAAACATTCAGTACTTC. Amino acids: CASSHSSGWSNIQYF.

The V gene is TRBV5-1, the J gene TRBJ2-1; 9 bases line up with TRBD2. CDR1 is SGHRS, CDR2 YFSETQ, per germline. This CDR3 spans 16 amino acids. V lost 3 bases and J lost 2; bases outside the gene matches: 6. The CDR3 protein is CASSSIAGAPYNEQFF. CDR3 DNA: TGCGCCAGCAGCTCCATAGCGGGGGCTCCCTACAATGAGCAGTTCTTC.

The chain uses TRBV24-1 and TRBJ2-1; D is undetermined. V was trimmed by 1 base and J by 6 bases, leaving 6 bases between them. CDR1 is KGHDR, CDR2 SFDVKD, per germline. The CDR3 is made up of 13 amino acids. The CDR3 loop reads CATSDFPLNEQFF. CDR3 bases: TGTGCCACCAGTGATTTCCCCCTCAATGAGCAGTTCTTC.

The chain has TRBV2 and TRBJ2-1, with TRBD2 as a possible D gene (6 bases). CDR1 is SNHLY, CDR2 FYNNEI, per germline. Trimming removed 1 base from V and 3 bases from J, with 13 bases in between. The CDR3 runs to 16 residues. CDR3 protein: CASSEGSGRGYNEQFF. In nucleotides, the CDR3 is TGTGCCAGCAGTGAAGGGTCAGGGCGGGGCTACAATGAGCAGTTCTTC.

This clone was seen just once. The V gene is TRBV10-1, the J gene TRBJ1-1; 7 bases are shared with TRBD1. The J segment lost 1 base and the V segment lost 5 bases, leaving 10 bases of the junction unmatched. CDR1 WNHNN and CDR2 SYGVQD come from the germline V gene (reference sequence). CDR3 length: 16 amino acids. The CDR3 DNA sequence: TGCGCCAGCAGTCCCGGGACAGACTTAAGGAACACTGAAGCTTTCTTT. Translating gives CASSPGTDLRNTEAFF.

The chain joins TRBV28 to TRBJ2-2, with 10 bases identical to TRBD1. CDR3 size: 15 residues. Germline assignment: CDR1 MDHEN and CDR2 SYDVKM. V shed 6 bases and J 6 bases; nucleotides not matched to a gene: 7. CDR3: CASRTGTGVAGELFF. Here the CDR3 DNA reads TGTGCCAGCAGGACCGGGACAGGGGTCGCCGGGGAGCTGTTTTTT.

The chain has TRBV5-1 and TRBJ2-3; 9 bases line up with TRBD1. The CDR3 length is 16 residues. The germline V gene encodes CDR1 SGHRS and CDR2 YFSETQ. V shed 7 bases and J 1 base; nucleotides not matched to a gene: 10. As DNA, the CDR3 is TGCGCCAGCTTTTTTGAGACAGGGGGTGGCACAGATACGCAGTATTTT. Its protein is CASFFETGGGTDTQYF. The whole variable domain, filled in from reference TRBV5-1 and TRBJ2-3, reads KAGVTQTPRYLIKTRGQQVTLSCSPISGHRSVSWYQQTPGQGLQFLFEYFSETQRNKGNFPGRFSGRQFSNSRSEMNVSTLELGDSALYLCASFFETGGGTDTQYFGPGTRLTVL.

The chain couples TRBV28 to TRBJ1-4; D is unclear. Germline lookup yields CDR1 MDHEN and CDR2 SYDVKM. Trimming shortened V by 4 bases and J by 0 bases, and 12 bases separated the two germline ends. CDR3 size: 16 residues. CDR3 in DNA: TGTGCCAGCAGTTCCCCTCTGGCAGCAACTAATGAAAAACTGTTTTTT. Protein: CASSSPLAATNEKLFF.

The rearrangement uses TRBV18 and TRBJ2-5; D is possibly TRBD1 (6 bases). Germline V gene sequence: CDR1 KGHSH, CDR2 LQKENI. Between the trimmed V and J ends, which lost 4 bases and 3 bases, there was a span of 9 bases. CDR3 length equals 13 residues. In nucleotides, the CDR3 is TGTGCCAGCTCACAAAACAGGGAAGAGACCCAGTACTTC. As protein: CASSQNREETQYF.

V gene TRBV5-1 combines with J gene TRBJ2-1; 7 positions agree with TRBD1. Germline V gene lookup returns CDR1 SGHRS and CDR2 YFSETQ. The trim removed 2 bases at V and 8 bases at J, leaving 7 bases unmatched. The CDR3 contains 14 residues. The CDR3 coding sequence is TGCGCCAGCAGCTTACCTGACAGGGTCCATGAGCAGTTCTTC. It encodes CASSLPDRVHEQFF.